One and the same sample provided the 23 T cell receptor beta chains below, sequenced in a study of neoadjuvant anti-PD-1 for oral cavity cancer. Described time point: after neoadjuvant nivolumab, at surgical resection. The protocol was immunoSEQ multiplex PCR, while the TCRdb copy is restricted to in-frame clones and leaves out a portion. The sample contains more than 13,000 clones, roughly four fifths of which appear only once. The source material was PBMCs, sampled after nivolumab (anti-PD-1) treatment. All receptors derive from a person between 40 and 80 years old with oral cavity squamous cell carcinoma.

The chain combines TRBV18 with TRBJ1-5; D might be TRBD1 (6 bases). Looked up from germline, CDR1 is KGHSH and CDR2 is LQKENI. The V and J ends lost 3 bases and 2 bases respectively, with 11 bases between them. The CDR3 totals 15 residues. This CDR3 is CASSPGGLGNQPQHF. The CDR3 region has the DNA TGTGCCAGCTCACCGGGGGGCCTGGGCAATCAGCCCCAGCATTTT.

This rearrangement joins TRBV19 to TRBJ2-7; D may be TRBD2 (5 bases). CDR1 and CDR2 (germline): LNHDA, SQIVND (reference sequence). The CDR3 consists of 13 residues. Trimming took off 5 bases at V and 4 bases at J, with 12 bases between the two ends. In nucleotides, the CDR3 is TGTGCCAGTAGTGCGGAGGTCCTGTACGAGCAGTACTTC. Residues: CASSAEVLYEQYF.

V usage is TRBV6-1 and J usage is TRBJ1-1; D remains unclear. The V end lost 0 bases, the J end lost 3 bases, and 14 bases lay between the germline ends. Looked up from germline, CDR1 is MNHNS and CDR2 is SASEGT. This CDR3 is 16 amino acids long. The CDR3 DNA is TGTGCCAGCAGTGAAGCGGGCCTTAATGGGGACACTGAAGCTTTCTTT. Translated, it gives CASSEAGLNGDTEAFF.

This chain joins TRBV7-9 and TRBJ2-6; D is unclear. Trimming took off 6 bases at V and 0 bases at J, with 15 bases between the two ends. In germline, CDR1 is SEHNR, CDR2 FQNEAQ (reference sequence). The CDR3 totals 17 residues. The CDR3, as DNA: TGTGCCAGCAGTTTCCGGGCAGCAAGCTCTGGGGCCAACGTCCTGACTTTC. This encodes CASSFRAASSGANVLTF.

In this sample, this clone turned up once. This chain connects TRBV11-2 to TRBJ1-1, with 7 nucleotides matching TRBD1. Looked up from germline, CDR1 is SGHAT and CDR2 is FQNNGV. The CDR3 has 14 amino acids. V lost 2 bases and J lost 5; bases outside the gene matches: 5. CDR3 nucleotides: TGTGCCAGCAGCTTATACGGCAGGGGGACTGAAGCTTTCTTT. Protein sequence: CASSLYGRGTEAFF.

The CDR3 is CATARGGSSYNEQFF. The CDR3 region has the DNA TGTGCCACCGCTCGGGGCGGAAGCTCCTACAATGAGCAGTTCTTC. The rearrangement links TRBV15 to TRBJ2-1; the D call may be TRBD1 or TRBD2 (5 bases each). Trimming stripped 8 bases from V and 0 bases from J, with 14 bases between. CDR1 LNHNV and CDR2 YYDKDF come from the germline V gene (reference sequence). The CDR3 sequence is 15 residues long.

This clone was counted between two and nine times. The chain has TRBV4-2 and TRBJ2-1; D might be TRBD2 (5 bases). CDR3 length: 14 residues. Germline CDR1 is LGHNA and CDR2 is YNFKEQ. Deletions cut 7 bases from V and 4 bases from J, with 14 bases between. The CDR3 sequence is CASNLGLLYNEQFF. For the CDR3, the DNA is TGTGCCAGCAACCTCGGACTTCTGTACAATGAGCAGTTCTTC.

This clone was found a few times. The chain uses TRBV6-5 and TRBJ1-2, with D possibly being TRBD1 (5 bases). The CDR3 is made up of 14 amino acids. Trimming stripped 5 bases from V and 4 bases from J, with 14 bases between. CDR1 and CDR2 from the germline V gene are MNHEY and SVGAGI. The CDR3 DNA reads TGTGCCAGCAGTAAAAGGGGCCGACCCTATGGCTACACCTTC. Residues: CASSKRGRPYGYTF.

This clone was counted a few times. The CDR3 loop reads CASSARQGMLNTEAFF. In DNA, the CDR3 is TGCGCCAGCAGCGCAAGGCAGGGTATGTTGAACACTGAAGCTTTCTTT. V is TRBV5-1 and J is TRBJ1-1; D possibly corresponds to TRBD1 (5 bases). The CDR3 runs 16 residues. CDR1 is SGHRS, CDR2 YFSETQ, per germline. V was pared by 4 bases and J by 0 bases, with 16 bases between.

V usage is TRBV11-3 and J usage is TRBJ2-7; D is unclear. Germline lookup yields CDR1 SGHNT and CDR2 YENEEA. This CDR3 comprises 14 residues. Trimming took off 6 bases at V and 2 bases at J, with 14 bases between the two ends. CDR3 bases: TGTGCCAGCAGAGGCAAGGCAGACCCCTACGAGCAGTACTTC. Translation gives CASRGKADPYEQYF.

The J gene is TRBJ2-7, the V gene TRBV5-4; D may be TRBD1 (5 bases). CDR3 length equals 15 residues. V gave up 1 base and J gave up 3 bases, with 14 bases separating them. Germline CDR1 is SGHNT and CDR2 is YYREEE (reference sequence). Here the CDR3 DNA reads TGTGCCAGCAGCTTGTCCCCTGGGGCTGTCTACGAGCAGTACTTC. This sequence encodes CASSLSPGAVYEQYF. The full variable domain, with the rest looked up from reference TRBV5-4 and TRBJ2-7, is ETGVTQSPTHLIKTRGQQVTLRCSSQSGHNTVSWYQQALGQGPQFIFQYYREEENGRGNFPPRFSGLQFPNYSSELNVNALELDDSALYLCASSLSPGAVYEQYFGPGTRLTVT.

The chain has TRBV4-2 and TRBJ2-7; D gene ambiguous. This CDR3 contains 13 residues. The ends were cut back, 0 bases at V and 3 bases at J, with 6 bases in the middle. Germline V gene data show CDR1 as LGHNA and CDR2 as YNFKEQ. The CDR3, as DNA: TGTGCCAGCAGCCAAGAACGCAGCTACGAGCAGTACTTC. It specifies CASSQERSYEQYF.

The genes are TRBV4-1 and TRBJ1-1; 8 bases agree with TRBD1. This CDR3 contains 16 residues. The germline V gene has CDR1 MGHRA and CDR2 YSYEKL. V lost 6 bases and J lost 0; bases outside the gene matches: 9. CDR3 sequence (DNA): TGCGCCAGCAGAGCCGGGCAGGGGGCAATGAACACTGAAGCTTTCTTT. Residues: CASRAGQGAMNTEAFF.

The chain employs TRBV7-8 and TRBJ2-7; 8 bases fit TRBD2. Germline V gives CDR1 SGHVS, CDR2 FQNEAQ. This CDR3 has 15 amino acids. J gave up 2 bases and V 3 bases, and 6 bases lay outside the gene matches. The CDR3 loop is CASSFREGITYEQYF. CDR3 nucleotide sequence: TGTGCCAGCAGCTTTCGGGAGGGGATTACCTACGAGCAGTACTTC.

The chain recombines TRBV5-1 with TRBJ1-4; D perhaps matches TRBD1 (5 bases). This CDR3 has 14 residues. Germline V gene data show CDR1 as SGHRS and CDR2 as YFSETQ. Trimming removed 5 bases at V and 5 bases at J, with 13 bases between. In DNA, the CDR3 is TGCGCCAGCAGATTAGTAGGGGACAATGAAAAACTGTTTTTT. This encodes CASRLVGDNEKLFF.

The rearrangement uses TRBV28 and TRBJ2-5; D may match TRBD1 or TRBD2 (6 bases each). Germline V lookup: CDR1 MDHEN, CDR2 SYDVKM. The CDR3 runs 14 residues. Trimming removed 7 bases from V and 7 bases from J, with 19 bases in between. This CDR3 is CASKGGGTSRTQYF. The DNA of the CDR3 is TGTGCCAGCAAAGGGGGAGGCACCTCCAGGACCCAGTACTTC.

The chain combines TRBV19 with TRBJ2-5, with 7 bases identical to TRBD2. The germline CDR1 and CDR2 sequences are LNHDA and SQIVND (reference sequence). The CDR3 contains 15 residues. Trimming at V came to 5 bases and at J to 7 bases, leaving 13 bases not matched to a gene. DNA of the CDR3: TGTGCCAGTAGTTCGTGGGAGGGCCCCGGGAGGACCCAGTACTTC. This encodes CASSSWEGPGRTQYF.

This rearrangement joins TRBV6-6 to TRBJ1-5, with 7 bases matching TRBD1. This CDR3 has 14 residues. CDR1 is MNHNY, CDR2 SVGAGI, per germline (reference sequence). Trimming took 6 bases from V and 4 from J; bases not matched to a gene: 6. The DNA for the CDR3 is TGTGCCAGCAGACTGACAGGGTCAAATCAGCCCCAGCATTTT. Encoded protein: CASRLTGSNQPQHF.

The V and J genes are TRBV9 and TRBJ2-1; no clear D gene. Germline CDR1 and CDR2: SGDLS and YYNGEE. Between the trimmed V and J ends, which lost 4 bases and 0 bases, there was a span of 11 bases. The CDR3 has 15 residues. The CDR3 is CASSLDLSSYNEQFF. The CDR3 region has the DNA TGTGCCAGCAGCCTCGACCTGAGCTCCTACAATGAGCAGTTCTTC.

CDR3 DNA sequence: TGCGCCAGCAGCGCGACAATCATGAACACTGAAGCTTTCTTT. It translates to CASSATIMNTEAFF. V and J are TRBV4-1 and TRBJ1-1; D remains ambiguous. Germline values: CDR1 MGHRA, CDR2 YSYEKL. This CDR3 comprises 14 residues. The ends were cut back, 5 bases at V and 0 bases at J, with 10 bases in the middle.

The chain couples TRBV11-2 to TRBJ1-5, with D perhaps matching TRBD1 (6 bases). Germline loops: CDR1 SGHAT, CDR2 FQNNGV. V lost 3 bases, J lost 6 bases, and 15 bases lay in between. The CDR3 has 15 residues. The DNA of the CDR3 is TGTGCCAGCAGCTTTGAGGGGGGGGACGGTCAGCCCCAGCATTTT. Encoded protein: CASSFEGGDGQPQHF.

The chain couples TRBV2 to TRBJ2-7; D unclear. CDR1 is SNHLY and CDR2 is FYNNEI in the germline V gene. The V end was cut by 7 bases, the J end by 5 bases, with 12 bases between. The length of the CDR3 is 12 residues. The CDR3 DNA sequence: TGTGCCAGCAAAAGACTCCAGGACGAGCAGTACTTC. As protein: CASKRLQDEQYF.

V is TRBV7-9 and J is TRBJ2-5; TRBD1 might be the D (6 bases). The CDR3 is 15 amino acids. CDR1 SEHNR and CDR2 FQNEAQ come from the germline V gene (reference sequence). The V end was cut by 3 bases, the J end by 3 bases, with 14 bases between. In DNA, the CDR3 is TGTGCCAGCAGCTTCCTCCGGGACACAAAAGAGACCCAGTACTTC. Translation gives CASSFLRDTKETQYF.